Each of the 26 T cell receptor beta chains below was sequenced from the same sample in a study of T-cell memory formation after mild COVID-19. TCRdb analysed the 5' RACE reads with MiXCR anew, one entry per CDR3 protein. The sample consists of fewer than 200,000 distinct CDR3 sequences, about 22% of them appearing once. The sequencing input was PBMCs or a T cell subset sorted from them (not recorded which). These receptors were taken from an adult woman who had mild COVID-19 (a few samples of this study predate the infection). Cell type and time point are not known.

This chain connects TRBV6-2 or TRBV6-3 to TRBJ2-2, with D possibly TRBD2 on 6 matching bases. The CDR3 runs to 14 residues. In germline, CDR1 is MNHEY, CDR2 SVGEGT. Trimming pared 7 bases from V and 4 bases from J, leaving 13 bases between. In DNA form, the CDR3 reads TGTGCCAGCATTTGGAGGGGAGGCACCGGGGAGCTGTTTTTT. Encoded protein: CASIWRGGTGELFF.

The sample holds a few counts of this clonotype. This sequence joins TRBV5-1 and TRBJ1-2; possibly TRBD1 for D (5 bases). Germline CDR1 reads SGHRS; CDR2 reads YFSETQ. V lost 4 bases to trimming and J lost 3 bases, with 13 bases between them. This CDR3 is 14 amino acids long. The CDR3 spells CASSIATGDYGYTF. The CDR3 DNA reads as TGCGCCAGCAGCATAGCTACAGGTGACTATGGCTACACCTTC.

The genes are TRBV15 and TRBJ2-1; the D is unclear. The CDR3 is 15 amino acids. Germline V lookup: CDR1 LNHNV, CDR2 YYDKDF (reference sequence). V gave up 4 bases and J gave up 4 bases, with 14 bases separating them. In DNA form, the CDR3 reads TGTGCCACCAGCACCCTGGAAGGCGTATACAATGAGCAGTTCTTC. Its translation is CATSTLEGVYNEQFF.

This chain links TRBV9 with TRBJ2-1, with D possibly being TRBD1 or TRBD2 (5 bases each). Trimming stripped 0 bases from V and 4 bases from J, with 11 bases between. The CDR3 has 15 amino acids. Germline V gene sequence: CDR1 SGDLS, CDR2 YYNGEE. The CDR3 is CASSVGGETYNEQFF. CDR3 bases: TGTGCCAGCAGCGTAGGAGGGGAAACTTACAATGAGCAGTTCTTC.

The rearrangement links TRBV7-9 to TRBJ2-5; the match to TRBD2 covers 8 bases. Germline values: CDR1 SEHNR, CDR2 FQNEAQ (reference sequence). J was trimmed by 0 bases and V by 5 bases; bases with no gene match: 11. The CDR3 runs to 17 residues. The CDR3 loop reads CASSLTSGGAYQETQYF. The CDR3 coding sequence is TGTGCCAGCAGCCTCACTAGCGGAGGGGCGTACCAAGAGACCCAGTACTTC.

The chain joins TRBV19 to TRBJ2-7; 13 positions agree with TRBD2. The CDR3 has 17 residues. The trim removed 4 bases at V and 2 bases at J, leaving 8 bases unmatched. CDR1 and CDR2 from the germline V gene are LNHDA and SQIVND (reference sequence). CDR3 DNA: TGTGCCAGTAGTACGGGACTAGCGGGGCCTTTTGCCTACGAGCAGTACTTC. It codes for CASSTGLAGPFAYEQYF.

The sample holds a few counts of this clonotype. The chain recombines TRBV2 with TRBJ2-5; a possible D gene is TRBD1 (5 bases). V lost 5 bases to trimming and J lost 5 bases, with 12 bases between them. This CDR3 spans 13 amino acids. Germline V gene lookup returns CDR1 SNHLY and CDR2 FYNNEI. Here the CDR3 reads CASSPDTWETQYF. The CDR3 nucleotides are TGTGCCAGCAGTCCGGACACATGGGAGACCCAGTACTTC.

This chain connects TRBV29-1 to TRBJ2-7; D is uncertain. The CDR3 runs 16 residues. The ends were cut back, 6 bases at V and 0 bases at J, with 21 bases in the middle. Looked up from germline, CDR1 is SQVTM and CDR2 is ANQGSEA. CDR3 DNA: TGCAGCGTCCTCCCCGACGGAAGCCCTCTCTCCTACGAGCAGTACTTC. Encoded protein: CSVLPDGSPLSYEQYF.

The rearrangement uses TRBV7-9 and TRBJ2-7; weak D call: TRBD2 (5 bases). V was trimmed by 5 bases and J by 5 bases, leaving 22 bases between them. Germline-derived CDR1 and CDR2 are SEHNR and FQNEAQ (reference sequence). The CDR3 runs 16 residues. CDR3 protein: CASSRTDTRGFDEQYF. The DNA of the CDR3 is TGTGCCAGCAGCCGAACCGACACGCGAGGGTTCGACGAGCAGTACTTC.

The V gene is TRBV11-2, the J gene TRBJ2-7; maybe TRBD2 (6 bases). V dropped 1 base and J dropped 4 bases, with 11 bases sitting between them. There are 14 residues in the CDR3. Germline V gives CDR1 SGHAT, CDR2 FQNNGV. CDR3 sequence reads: CASSLGSSEYEQYF. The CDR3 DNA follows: TGTGCCAGCAGCTTAGGGTCTAGCGAGTACGAGCAGTACTTC.

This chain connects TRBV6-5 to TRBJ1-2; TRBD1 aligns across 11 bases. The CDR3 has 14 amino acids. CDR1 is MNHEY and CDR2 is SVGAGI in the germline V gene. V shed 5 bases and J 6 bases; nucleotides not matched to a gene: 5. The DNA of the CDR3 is TGTGCCAGCAGTACTTGGACAGGGGGCGATGGCTACACCTTC. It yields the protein CASSTWTGGDGYTF.

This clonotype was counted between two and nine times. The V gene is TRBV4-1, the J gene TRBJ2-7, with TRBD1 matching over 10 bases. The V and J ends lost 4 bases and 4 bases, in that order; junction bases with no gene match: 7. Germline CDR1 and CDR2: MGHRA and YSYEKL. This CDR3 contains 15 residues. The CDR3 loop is CASSPGTGVGYEQYF. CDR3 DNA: TGCGCCAGCAGCCCCGGGACAGGGGTTGGGTACGAGCAGTACTTC.

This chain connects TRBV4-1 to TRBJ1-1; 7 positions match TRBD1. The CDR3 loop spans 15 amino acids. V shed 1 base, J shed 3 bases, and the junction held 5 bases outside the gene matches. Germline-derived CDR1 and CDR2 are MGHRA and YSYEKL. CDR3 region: CASSQVAGTDTEAFF. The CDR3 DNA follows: TGCGCCAGCAGCCAAGTGGCAGGGACAGACACTGAAGCTTTCTTT.

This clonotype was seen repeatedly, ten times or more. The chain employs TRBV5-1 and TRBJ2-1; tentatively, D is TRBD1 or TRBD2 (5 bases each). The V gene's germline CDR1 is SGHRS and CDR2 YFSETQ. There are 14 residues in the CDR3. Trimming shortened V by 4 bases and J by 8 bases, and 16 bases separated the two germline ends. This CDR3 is CASSHRGLEDEQFF. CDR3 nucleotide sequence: TGCGCCAGCAGCCACCGGGGCCTCGAGGATGAGCAGTTCTTC.

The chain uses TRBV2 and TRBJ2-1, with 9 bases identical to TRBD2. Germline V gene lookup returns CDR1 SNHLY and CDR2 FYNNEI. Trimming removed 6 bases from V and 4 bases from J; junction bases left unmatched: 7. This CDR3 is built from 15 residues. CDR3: CASRVGLALYNEQFF. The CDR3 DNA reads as TGTGCCAGCAGGGTTGGACTAGCGCTATACAATGAGCAGTTCTTC.

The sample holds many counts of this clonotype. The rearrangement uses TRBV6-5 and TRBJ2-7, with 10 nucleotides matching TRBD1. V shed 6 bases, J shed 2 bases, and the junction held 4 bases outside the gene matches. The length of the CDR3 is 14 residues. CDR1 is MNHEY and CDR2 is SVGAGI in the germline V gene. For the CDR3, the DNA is TGTGCCAGCAGCTACGGACAGGGGGCCTACGAGCAGTACTTC. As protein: CASSYGQGAYEQYF.

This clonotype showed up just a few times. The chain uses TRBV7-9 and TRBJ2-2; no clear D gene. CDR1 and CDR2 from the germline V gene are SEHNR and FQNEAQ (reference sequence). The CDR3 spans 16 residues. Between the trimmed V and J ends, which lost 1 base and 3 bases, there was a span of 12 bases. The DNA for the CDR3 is TGTGCCAGCAGCTTAGGAGGCATCGAGCACACCGGGGAGCTGTTTTTT. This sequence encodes CASSLGGIEHTGELFF. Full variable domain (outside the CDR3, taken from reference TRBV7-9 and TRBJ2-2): DTGVSQNPRHKITKRGQNVTFRCDPISEHNRLYWYRQTLGQGPEFLTYFQNEAQLEKSRLLSDRFSAERPKGSFSTLEIQRTEQGDSAMYLCASSLGGIEHTGELFFGEGSRLTVL.

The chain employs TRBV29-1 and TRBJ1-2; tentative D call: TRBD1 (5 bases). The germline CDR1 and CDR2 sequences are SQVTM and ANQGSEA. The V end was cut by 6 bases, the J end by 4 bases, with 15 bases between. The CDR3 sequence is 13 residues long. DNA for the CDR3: TGCAGCGTCAGGAGAGCACAGGTCTATGGCTACACCTTC. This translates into CSVRRAQVYGYTF.

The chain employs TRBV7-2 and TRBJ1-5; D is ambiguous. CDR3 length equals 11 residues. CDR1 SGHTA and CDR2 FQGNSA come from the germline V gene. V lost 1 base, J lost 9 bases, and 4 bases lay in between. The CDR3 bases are TGTGCCAGCAGCTTAGTGGTGCCCCAGCATTTT. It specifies CASSLVVPQHF.

CDR3 region: CASSLAGQDSTNEKLFF. CDR3 DNA: TGTGCCAGCAGTTTGGCCGGACAGGATTCAACTAATGAAAAACTGTTTTTT. V is TRBV12-3 or TRBV12-4 and J is TRBJ1-4; TRBD1 matches 7 bases. The V gene end was trimmed by 3 bases and the J gene end by 0 bases; junction bases not matched to a gene: 7. CDR3 size: 17 residues.

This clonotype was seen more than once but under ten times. The CDR3 is CASRVRLVRYNEQFF. CDR3 nucleotides: TGTGCCAGCAGGGTCCGACTAGTGCGGTACAATGAGCAGTTCTTC. The chain combines TRBV12-3 or TRBV12-4 with TRBJ2-1, with a possible D match to TRBD2 (6 bases). V was cut by 6 bases and J by 4 bases, with 16 bases left in between. This CDR3 has 15 amino acids.

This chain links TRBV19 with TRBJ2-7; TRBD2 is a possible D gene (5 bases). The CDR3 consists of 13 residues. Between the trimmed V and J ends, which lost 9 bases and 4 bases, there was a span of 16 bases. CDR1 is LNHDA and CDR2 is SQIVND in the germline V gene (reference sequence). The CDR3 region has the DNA TGTGCCAGCCTTCGCCCGGGAACTTACGAGCAGTACTTC. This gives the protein CASLRPGTYEQYF.

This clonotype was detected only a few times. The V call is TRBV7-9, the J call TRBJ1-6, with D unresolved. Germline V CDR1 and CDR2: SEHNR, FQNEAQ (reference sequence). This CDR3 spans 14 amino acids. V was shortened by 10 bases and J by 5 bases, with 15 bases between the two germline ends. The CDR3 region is CATPKGGNNSPLHF. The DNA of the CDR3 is TGTGCCACCCCCAAGGGCGGAAATAATTCACCCCTCCACTTT.

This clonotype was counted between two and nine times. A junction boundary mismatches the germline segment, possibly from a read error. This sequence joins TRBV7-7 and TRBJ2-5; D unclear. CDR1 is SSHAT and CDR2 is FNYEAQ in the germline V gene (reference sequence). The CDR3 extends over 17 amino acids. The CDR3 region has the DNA TGTGCTAGCAGCACACACCAGCCCCCGGGCCCCCAAGAGACCCAGTACTTC. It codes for CASSTHQPPGPQETQYF.

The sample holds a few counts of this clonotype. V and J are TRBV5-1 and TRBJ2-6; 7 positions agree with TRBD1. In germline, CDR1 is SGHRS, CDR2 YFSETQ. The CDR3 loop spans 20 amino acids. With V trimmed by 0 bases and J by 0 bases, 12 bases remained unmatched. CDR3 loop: CASSLAGTAGISSGANVLTF. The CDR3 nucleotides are TGCGCCAGCAGCTTGGCTGGGACAGCCGGAATTAGCTCTGGGGCCAACGTCCTGACTTTC. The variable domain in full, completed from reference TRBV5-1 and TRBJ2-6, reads KAGVTQTPRYLIKTRGQQVTLSCSPISGHRSVSWYQQTPGQGLQFLFEYFSETQRNKGNFPGRFSGRQFSNSRSEMNVSTLELGDSALYLCASSLAGTAGISSGANVLTFGAGSRLTVL.

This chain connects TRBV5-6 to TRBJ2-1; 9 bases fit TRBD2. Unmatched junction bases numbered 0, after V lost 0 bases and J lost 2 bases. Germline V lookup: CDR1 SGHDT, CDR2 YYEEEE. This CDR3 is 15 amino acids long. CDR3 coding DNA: TGTGCCAGCAGCTTGGAGCGGGGGGCCTACAATGAGCAGTTCTTC. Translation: CASSLERGAYNEQFF.